The 24 T cell receptor beta chains reported below all come from one sample, sequenced in a study of T cell repertoires in cytomegalovirus infection. TCRdb passed the reads through MiXCR, listing each CDR3 protein once. The data contain some 800,000 distinct CDR3 sequences, about 28% of them singletons. Their target antigens are unknown. The specimen comprised cultured CD8+ T cells from PBMCs, sampled from culture after CMV antigen stimulation. The receptors derive from a human donor in good health (CMV status not recorded). Some clones in this sample may be carry-over from other donors' samples.

This clonotype was seen only a few times. The chain has TRBV19 and TRBJ2-1; D not resolved. Between the trimmed V and J ends, which lost 6 bases and 0 bases, there was a span of 12 bases. CDR1 LNHDA and CDR2 SQIVND come from the germline V gene (reference sequence). The CDR3 runs to 15 residues. The CDR3 DNA reads as TGTGCCAGTAGCAACGACCAAAGCTCCTACAATGAGCAGTTCTTC. Its protein product is CASSNDQSSYNEQFF.

This chain links TRBV27 with TRBJ2-1; TRBD1 agrees at 12 bases. Germline trimming cut 3 bases from V and 0 bases from J; bases unmatched to any gene: 24. CDR3 size: 24 residues. Germline lookup yields CDR1 MNHEY and CDR2 SMNVEV (reference sequence). CDR3 residues: CASSFQVLGTGGTNTRSSYNEQFF. Written as DNA, the CDR3 is TGTGCCAGCAGTTTCCAGGTCCTCGGGACAGGGGGCACAAATACCAGGAGCTCCTACAATGAGCAGTTCTTC.

Many counts were recorded for this clonotype. V usage is TRBV7-6 and J usage is TRBJ1-1; 10 bases are shared with TRBD1. This CDR3 contains 12 residues. Germline values: CDR1 SGHVS, CDR2 FNYEAQ. Trimming took 11 bases from V and 13 from J; bases not matched to a gene: 13. CDR3 sequence (DNA): TGTGCCGGCCTGTCGGGGACAGGGGATGTTTTCTTT. It specifies CAGLSGTGDVFF. The whole variable domain, remainder taken from reference TRBV7-6 and TRBJ1-1, is GAGVSQSPRYKVTKRGQDVALRCDPISGHVSLYWYRQALGQGPEFLTYFNYEAQQDKSGLPNDRFSAERPEGSISTLTIQRTEQRDSAMYRCAGLSGTGDVFFGQGTRLTVV.

The chain couples TRBV7-8 to TRBJ1-5; 11 bases agree with TRBD1. The V gene's germline CDR1 is SGHVS and CDR2 FQNEAQ. Trimming cost V 1 base and J 7 bases; bases outside gene matches: 6. The length of the CDR3 is 16 residues. CDR3 sequence: CASSLGGGTGGQPQHF. The CDR3 DNA is TGTGCCAGCAGCTTAGGAGGCGGGACAGGGGGACAGCCCCAGCATTTT.

This clonotype was picked up a small number of times. V gene TRBV7-3 combines with J gene TRBJ1-6; TRBD1 matches 7 bases. CDR3 length equals 14 residues. Germline assignment: CDR1 SGHTA and CDR2 FQGTGA. Germline trimming cut 5 bases from V and 7 bases from J; bases unmatched to any gene: 5. CDR3 nucleotide sequence: TGTGCCAGCAGCGGGGGACAGAAAAATTCACCCCTCCACTTT. Its translation: CASSGGQKNSPLHF.

The chain has TRBV29-1 and TRBJ2-5, with 10 nucleotides matching TRBD1. The CDR3 runs to 14 residues. Trimming cost V 0 bases and J 5 bases; bases outside gene matches: 3. Looked up from germline, CDR1 is SQVTM and CDR2 is ANQGSEA. In nucleotides, the CDR3 is TGCAGCGTTGAAGATCCGGGACAGGGGGAGACCCAGTACTTC. Amino acid sequence: CSVEDPGQGETQYF. The variable domain in full, completed from reference TRBV29-1 and TRBJ2-5, reads SAVISQKPSRDICQRGTSLTIQCQVDSQVTMMFWYRQQPGQSLTLIATANQGSEATYESGFVIDKFPISRPNLTFSTLTVSNMSPEDSSIYLCSVEDPGQGETQYFGPGTRLLVL.

This clonotype was observed a few times. The chain is built from TRBV4-1 and TRBJ1-6; D uncertain. Germline CDR1 is MGHRA and CDR2 is YSYEKL. The CDR3 covers 16 residues. With 0 bases removed from V and 6 bases from J, the gap between germline ends came to 12 bases. The chain's CDR3 is CASSQESPLGNSPLHF. In DNA, the CDR3 is TGCGCCAGCAGCCAAGAGTCCCCACTTGGTAATTCACCCCTCCACTTT.

The genes are TRBV7-9 and TRBJ1-5; possibly TRBD1 for D (5 bases). CDR3 length equals 14 residues. Germline CDR1 and CDR2: SEHNR and FQNEAQ (reference sequence). The germline V and J ends were trimmed by 6 bases and 6 bases, with 15 bases remaining between them. The chain's CDR3 is CASSPWERGQPQHF. The CDR3 DNA sequence: TGTGCCAGCAGTCCCTGGGAGAGGGGTCAGCCCCAGCATTTT.

This chain links TRBV7-9 with TRBJ2-1; 8 bases fit TRBD1. Germline V lookup: CDR1 SEHNR, CDR2 FQNEAQ (reference sequence). V shed 6 bases, J shed 8 bases, and the junction held 6 bases outside the gene matches. The CDR3 extends over 13 amino acids. The CDR3 here is CASREDRGDEQFF. The CDR3 DNA is TGTGCCAGCAGAGAAGACAGGGGCGATGAGCAGTTCTTC.

In its sample, this clonotype was seen a few times. V gene TRBV7-6 combines with J gene TRBJ2-1; D not resolved. Germline CDR1 is SGHVS and CDR2 is FNYEAQ. The V and J ends lost 5 bases and 1 base respectively, with 15 bases between them. The CDR3 extends over 16 amino acids. CDR3 residues: CASSPIGDSSYNEQFF. The CDR3 DNA reads as TGTGCCAGCAGCCCTATTGGAGACTCATCCTACAATGAGCAGTTCTTC. Supplemented by reference TRBV7-6 and TRBJ2-1, the full variable domain reads GAGVSQSPRYKVTKRGQDVALRCDPISGHVSLYWYRQALGQGPEFLTYFNYEAQQDKSGLPNDRFSAERPEGSISTLTIQRTEQRDSAMYRCASSPIGDSSYNEQFFGPGTRLTVL.

This CDR3 is CASTTGPGELFF. For the CDR3, the DNA is TGTGCCTCGACGACAGGGCCCGGGGAGCTGTTTTTT. The chain uses TRBV10-3 and TRBJ2-2; TRBD1 matches at 7 bases. The V gene's germline CDR1 is ENHRY and CDR2 SYGVKD. Trimming at V came to 11 bases and at J to 6 bases, leaving 6 bases not matched to a gene. CDR3 size: 12 residues.

This clonotype was counted between two and nine times. The J gene is TRBJ1-2, the V gene TRBV15, with D unresolved. CDR1 and CDR2 (germline): LNHNV, YYDKDF (reference sequence). The CDR3 contains 15 residues. V shed 1 base and J shed 1 base, with 10 bases lying between them. CDR3 loop: CATSRGFGYNYGYTF. CDR3 nucleotide sequence: TGTGCCACCAGCAGAGGTTTCGGCTATAACTATGGCTACACCTTC.

The chain employs TRBV5-3 and TRBJ1-5; D remains unclear. TRBV5-3 is designated an ORF whose function remains uncertain. Trimming removed 8 bases at V and 1 base at J, with 16 bases between. This CDR3 is 15 amino acids long. For the CDR3, the DNA is TGTGCCAGCAGCCTTGGTCACTCCAGCAATCAGCCCCAGCATTTT. Its protein product is CASSLGHSSNQPQHF.

This clonotype was seen ten or more times. The chain recombines TRBV27 with TRBJ2-1; TRBD2 matches 7 bases. CDR3 length: 14 amino acids. After removal of 4 bases from V and 8 bases from J, the junction contained 8 bases not matched to a gene. Germline values: CDR1 MNHEY, CDR2 SMNVEV (reference sequence). The DNA of the CDR3 is TGTGCCAGCAGTTCACTGAGACTAGCCGATGAGCAGTTCTTC. It translates to CASSSLRLADEQFF.

The CDR3 region is CASSRPGQGDGYTF. CDR3 nucleotides: TGTGCCAGCAGCCGGCCGGGACAGGGGGATGGCTACACCTTC. The chain employs TRBV7-9 and TRBJ1-2, with 11 bases aligning to TRBD1. Losses at the gene ends were 5 bases for V and 6 bases for J; bases not matched to a gene: 5. The CDR3 covers 14 residues. Germline CDR1 is SEHNR and CDR2 is FQNEAQ (reference sequence).

This chain connects TRBV12-3 or TRBV12-4 to TRBJ1-1; 7 bases fit TRBD1. V shed 5 bases, J shed 5 bases, and the junction held 5 bases outside the gene matches. This CDR3 has 13 amino acids. The CDR3 region has the DNA TGTGCCAGCAGTCACAGGGGCTGGACTGAAGCTTTCTTT. Translating it yields CASSHRGWTEAFF.

This clonotype has only one observation. At one boundary the junction diverges from the germline segment, which might be a read error. The chain joins TRBV12-3 or TRBV12-4 to TRBJ1-2; no definite D call. The CDR3 has 13 residues. The CDR3 is CASSPTQNYGCTF. The CDR3 coding sequence is TGTGCCAGCAGTCCCACACAGAACTATGGCTGCACCTTC.

This chain uses TRBV7-6 with TRBJ2-3; D possibly uses TRBD1 or TRBD2 (5 bases each). The CDR3 runs 17 residues. Trimming cost V 1 base and J 0 bases, with 14 bases left between them. The V gene's germline CDR1 is SGHVS and CDR2 FNYEAQ. The CDR3 DNA follows: TGTGCCAGCAGCTTAGGTGGGGGTTACTATAGCACAGATACGCAGTATTTT. Its translation: CASSLGGGYYSTDTQYF.

This clonotype was seen a handful of times. The rearrangement joins TRBV7-6 to TRBJ2-3; maybe TRBD2 (5 bases). This CDR3 has 14 residues. V was clipped by 2 bases and J by 4 bases, with 10 bases between them. CDR1 is SGHVS and CDR2 is FNYEAQ in the germline V gene. Here the CDR3 DNA reads TGTGCCAGCAGCTTAACGCCTAGCTCAGATACGCAGTATTTT. Translated, it gives CASSLTPSSDTQYF.

This clonotype was counted only a few times. DNA for the CDR3: TGTGCCAGCAGCTTAATGGGGGGGGGCCACAATGAGCAGTTCTTC. Its protein is CASSLMGGGHNEQFF. The chain recombines TRBV7-2 with TRBJ2-1; D may be TRBD2 (7 bases). V was trimmed by 2 bases and J by 5 bases, leaving 13 bases between them. Germline assignment: CDR1 SGHTA and CDR2 FQGNSA. The CDR3 runs to 15 residues.

This clonotype appeared once. This sequence joins TRBV27 and TRBJ2-3; TRBD1 might be the D (6 bases). Germline CDR1 and CDR2: MNHEY and SMNVEV (reference sequence). The V and J ends lost 4 bases and 0 bases respectively, with 11 bases between them. CDR3 length: 15 residues. The CDR3 loop reads CASSWGRESTDTQYF. For the CDR3, the DNA is TGTGCCAGCAGTTGGGGGCGCGAGAGCACAGATACGCAGTATTTT.

In this sample, this clonotype turned up many times. J is TRBJ1-2 and V is TRBV6-1, with D tentatively TRBD1 (5 bases). V was cut by 7 bases and J by 6 bases, with 24 bases left in between. Germline-derived CDR1 and CDR2 are MNHNS and SASEGT. The CDR3 totals 16 residues. CDR3 in DNA: TGTGCCAGCACTCCAGGAAGGGGAGGGAGAAAGGATGGCTACACCTTC. This translates into CASTPGRGGRKDGYTF.

J is TRBJ2-3 and V is TRBV20-1, with TRBD1 matching 7 bases. Germline V gene lookup returns CDR1 DFQATT and CDR2 SNEGSKA (reference sequence). Trimming cost V 1 base and J 0 bases; bases outside gene matches: 7. The CDR3 loop spans 16 amino acids. The CDR3 loop reads CSARVKGASSTDTQYF. The DNA of the CDR3 is TGCAGTGCTAGAGTCAAGGGGGCATCTAGCACAGATACGCAGTATTTT.

V is TRBV7-6 and J is TRBJ1-1; D is unresolved. Per the germline V gene, CDR1 is SGHVS and CDR2 is FNYEAQ. The CDR3 covers 13 residues. The V gene lost 4 bases and the J gene lost 4 bases, with 10 bases spanning the gap. CDR3 in amino acids: CASSSGAPTEAFF. For the CDR3, the DNA is TGTGCCAGCAGCTCCGGAGCGCCCACTGAAGCTTTCTTT.